Listed here are 5 T cell receptor beta chains from one sample, sequenced in a study of T cell responses to AZD1222 COVID-19 vaccine. Profiling relied on immunoSEQ multiplex PCR, and the TCRdb table lists in-frame clones only, not all of them. The sample carries 160,000 or so clones, approximately 86% recorded once. The specimen was peripheral blood, collected after recovery from COVID-19. All receptors come from an adult who had recovered from COVID-19.

The CDR3 DNA is TGTGCCAGTAGTCTTTATGACAGGGGACCTGGGGCCAACGTCCTGACTTTC. Translation gives CASSLYDRGPGANVLTF. The V call is TRBV19, the J call TRBJ2-6, with 8 bases aligning to TRBD1. CDR1 LNHDA and CDR2 SQIVND come from the germline V gene (reference sequence). The CDR3 length is 17 residues. Trimming took 5 bases from V and 2 from J; bases not matched to a gene: 8.

The chain employs TRBV7-9 and TRBJ2-3; no clear D. The CDR3 has 15 residues. Germline assignment: CDR1 SEHNR and CDR2 FQNEAQ (reference sequence). Trimming stripped 4 bases from V and 2 bases from J, with 13 bases between. The CDR3, as DNA: TGTGCCAGCAGCTCTAGGAATCCGGCCACAGATACGCAGTATTTT. This encodes CASSSRNPATDTQYF.

This chain connects TRBV19 to TRBJ1-1, with TRBD1 matching over 10 bases. The CDR3 is 17 residues long. Germline V gene data show CDR1 as LNHDA and CDR2 as SQIVND (reference sequence). With V trimmed by 6 bases and J by 3 bases, 13 bases remained unmatched. In DNA form, the CDR3 reads TGTGCCAGTAGCAGCAGACAGGGGGCTGTTTCGTACACTGAAGCTTTCTTT. Translation: CASSSRQGAVSYTEAFF.

The rearrangement uses TRBV4-3 and TRBJ2-3; TRBD2 is a possible D gene (7 bases). The CDR3 sequence is 16 residues long. Trimming stripped 5 bases from V and 0 bases from J, with 15 bases between. Germline lookup yields CDR1 LGHNA and CDR2 YSLEER. The CDR3 is CASSFAGALSTDTQYF. The CDR3 nucleotides read TGCGCCAGCAGCTTCGCGGGGGCCCTTAGCACAGATACGCAGTATTTT.

The count of this clone is one. Other DNA sequences in this sample translate to the same CDR3. This chain links TRBV20-1 with TRBJ1-2; no reliable D call. The CDR3 length is 11 residues. V was clipped by 0 bases and J by 5 bases, with 4 bases between them. Germline loops: CDR1 DFQATT, CDR2 SNEGSKA (reference sequence). CDR3 protein: CSARDGYGYTF. The DNA of the CDR3 is TGCAGTGCTAGAGACGGGTATGGCTACACCTTC.